The 18 T cell receptor beta chains below come from one sample, sequenced in a study of blood T cells in healthy people across ages. A sample-barcoded 5' primer and a J-beta primer mix were used in a second PCR of about 7 to 11 cycles. TCRdb recomputed calls from the 5' RACE reads with MiXCR, one row per CDR3 protein. This sample has 700,000 or so distinct CDR3 sequences, with around 43% found just once. The sequenced material came from blood. The origin of the receptors is a man older than 75 in good health.

The sample holds a few counts of this clonotype. The chain uses TRBV20-1 and TRBJ2-1, with D possibly called TRBD1 or TRBD2 (6 bases each). Germline-derived CDR1 and CDR2 are DFQATT and SNEGSKA (reference sequence). The CDR3 is 14 amino acids. Trimming removed 7 bases at V and 4 bases at J, with 17 bases between. This chain's CDR3 is CSVGGGRGYNEQFF. CDR3 in DNA: TGCAGTGTCGGGGGCGGCAGGGGATACAATGAGCAGTTCTTC.

The V and J genes are TRBV4-3 and TRBJ2-6; 7 bases agree with TRBD1. Germline V gene lookup returns CDR1 LGHNA and CDR2 YSLEER. The CDR3 is 17 amino acids. V was pared by 8 bases and J by 0 bases, with 10 bases of the junction left unmatched. CDR3 in amino acids: CASGERGPISGANVLTF. The CDR3 DNA follows: TGCGCCAGCGGTGAGAGGGGGCCAATCTCTGGGGCCAACGTCCTGACTTTC.

This clonotype was recorded a few times. The chain has TRBV28 and TRBJ1-6, with D uncertain. V was trimmed by 5 bases and J by 2 bases, leaving 16 bases between them. Germline CDR1 is MDHEN and CDR2 is SYDVKM. CDR3 length equals 17 residues. CDR3 region: CASSAGRASPYNSPLHF. DNA of the CDR3: TGTGCCAGCAGTGCAGGCCGGGCTTCCCCCTATAATTCACCCCTCCACTTT.

This clonotype has more than one count but fewer than ten. The rearrangement joins TRBV5-1 to TRBJ2-6; D ambiguous. Germline CDR1 is SGHRS and CDR2 is YFSETQ. The CDR3 contains 15 residues. Deletions cut 2 bases from V and 1 base from J, with 7 bases between. CDR3 protein: CASSFLDSGANVLTF. The CDR3 bases are TGCGCCAGCAGCTTTCTGGATTCTGGGGCCAACGTCCTGACTTTC.

J is TRBJ2-1 and V is TRBV10-1, with 8 bases that match TRBD2. The J call is in doubt because the DNA end fits TRBJ2-7 better. This CDR3 is 16 amino acids long. Germline V CDR1 and CDR2: WNHNN, SYGVQD (reference sequence). CDR3 sequence reads: CASSESGGETYNEQYF. CDR3 bases: TGCGCCAGCAGTGAGAGCGGGGGCGAAACCTACAATGAGCAGTACTTC.

This clonotype was detected once. A much larger clonotype is one base distant, so this may be a read error. The rearrangement joins TRBV6-6 to TRBJ2-3, with 7 bases identical to TRBD1. This CDR3 spans 17 amino acids. CDR1 is MNHNY, CDR2 SVGAGI, per germline (reference sequence). The CDR3 nucleotides read TGTGCCAGCAGTTCCCTAAAAGACAGGGTGGGAGTAGATACGCTGTATTTT. This codes for CASSSLKDRVGVDTLYF.

The genes are TRBV29-1 and TRBJ1-5, with D tentatively TRBD1 (6 bases). The ends were cut back, 5 bases at V and 0 bases at J, with 11 bases in the middle. The germline V gene encodes CDR1 SQVTM and CDR2 ANQGSEA. The CDR3 consists of 14 residues. The CDR3 sequence is CSVRDTASNQPQHF. Here the CDR3 DNA reads TGCAGCGTTAGGGACACGGCTAGCAATCAGCCCCAGCATTTT.

The chain joins TRBV9 to TRBJ2-5; 8 bases line up with TRBD2. The J call may be incorrect, as the DNA end agrees better with TRBJ2-7. The germline V gene has CDR1 SGDLS and CDR2 YYNGEE. The CDR3 is 15 residues long. The CDR3 DNA follows: TGTGCCAGCAGCGTAACCCCCAGCGGGAGTAACGAGCAGTACTTC. Its protein product is CASSVTPSGSNEQYF.

This clonotype has only a few counts. This rearrangement joins TRBV6-1 to TRBJ2-1; no reliable D call. The CDR3 contains 12 residues. Germline values: CDR1 MNHNS, CDR2 SASEGT. Trimming shortened V by 2 bases and J by 8 bases, and 7 bases separated the two germline ends. The CDR3, as DNA: TGTGCCAGCAGTGAATGGCTCGATGAGCAGTTCTTC. Translation gives CASSEWLDEQFF.

At least ten counts were recorded for this clonotype. CDR3 coding DNA: TGTGCCAGCACCAACCTCCGGGACAGGGCCTACGAGCAGTACTTC. Translated: CASTNLRDRAYEQYF. The genes are TRBV11-2 and TRBJ2-7; 9 nucleotides align to TRBD1. The V and J ends lost 7 bases and 2 bases, in that order; junction bases with no gene match: 9. The CDR3 runs 15 residues. CDR1 SGHAT and CDR2 FQNNGV come from the germline V gene. The whole variable domain, remainder taken from reference TRBV11-2 and TRBJ2-7, is EAGVAQSPRYKIIEKRQSVAFWCNPISGHATLYWYQQILGQGPKLLIQFQNNGVVDDSQLPKDRFSAERLKGVDSTLKIQPAKLEDSAVYLCASTNLRDRAYEQYFGPGTRLTVT.

The V gene is TRBV14, the J gene TRBJ2-3; D uncertain. From germline, CDR1 is SGHDN and CDR2 FVKESK. This CDR3 is 14 amino acids long. With 3 bases removed from V and 3 bases from J, the gap between germline ends came to 10 bases. CDR3 in amino acids: CASSHRTLTDTQYF. The CDR3 DNA reads TGTGCCAGCAGCCACAGGACCCTTACAGATACGCAGTATTTT.

The chain links TRBV7-2 to TRBJ2-3; D might be TRBD2 (6 bases). Trimming pared 8 bases from V and 1 base from J, leaving 28 bases between. The length of the CDR3 is 19 residues. Germline assignment: CDR1 SGHTA and CDR2 FQGNSA. CDR3 sequence reads: CASLTWGSLAPFGTDTQYF. As DNA, the CDR3 is TGTGCCAGCTTAACCTGGGGGAGTCTAGCGCCTTTCGGCACAGATACGCAGTATTTT.

The CDR3 spells CASSVDRVTHEQYF. In DNA form, the CDR3 reads TGTGCCAGCAGCGTAGACAGGGTCACCCACGAGCAGTACTTC. This rearrangement joins TRBV9 to TRBJ2-5, with a weak D call TRBD1 (6 bases). Gene TRBJ2-7 matches the end of the DNA better, so the J call may be wrong. The CDR3 covers 14 residues. CDR1 SGDLS and CDR2 YYNGEE come from the germline V gene.

There are a few counts of this clonotype. V and J are TRBV6-2 or TRBV6-3 and TRBJ2-7, with D uncertain. The CDR3 length is 16 residues. CDR1 is MNHEY, CDR2 SVGEGT, per germline. Trimming removed 2 bases from V and 0 bases from J, with 14 bases in between. DNA of the CDR3: TGTGCCAGCAGTTACGGGTCGTTACGTAGCTCCTACGAGCAGTACTTC. Its protein is CASSYGSLRSSYEQYF.

This clonotype was found a few times. The genes are TRBV29-1 and TRBJ2-3, with a weak D call TRBD1 (5 bases). Germline CDR1 and CDR2: SQVTM and ANQGSEA. Trimming removed 2 bases at V and 2 bases at J, with 20 bases between. The CDR3 contains 17 residues. The CDR3 region is CSVERPFQGPNTDTQYF. The DNA of the CDR3 is TGCAGCGTTGAACGACCGTTCCAGGGTCCAAACACAGATACGCAGTATTTT.

This clonotype has ten or more counts. V and J are TRBV7-2 and TRBJ1-6, with D unresolved. Germline CDR1 SGHTA, CDR2 FQGNSA. The CDR3 is 15 amino acids. Trimming left V 2 bases short and J 4 bases short, with 9 bases between. The CDR3 coding sequence is TGTGCCAGCAGCTTATCGGACTTATATAATTCACCCCTCCACTTT. It encodes CASSLSDLYNSPLHF.

With respect to this clonotype: The junction does not match germline at one end; this may be a read error. The chain employs TRBV29-1 and TRBJ2-7; 10 nucleotides match TRBD2. In germline, CDR1 is SQVTM, CDR2 ANQGSEA. The CDR3 spans 14 residues. The CDR3 is CGVGSSGSSYEQYF. The DNA for the CDR3 is TGCGGCGTTGGGTCTAGCGGGAGCTCCTACGAGCAGTACTTC.

This rearrangement joins TRBV5-1 to TRBJ2-5; D is possibly TRBD2 (6 bases). The CDR3 totals 15 residues. CDR1 is SGHRS and CDR2 is YFSETQ in the germline V gene. The V end was cut by 3 bases, the J end by 2 bases, with 14 bases between. The CDR3 reads CASSWSGGQQETQYF. The CDR3 DNA reads TGCGCCAGCAGCTGGAGCGGAGGGCAGCAAGAGACCCAGTACTTC.